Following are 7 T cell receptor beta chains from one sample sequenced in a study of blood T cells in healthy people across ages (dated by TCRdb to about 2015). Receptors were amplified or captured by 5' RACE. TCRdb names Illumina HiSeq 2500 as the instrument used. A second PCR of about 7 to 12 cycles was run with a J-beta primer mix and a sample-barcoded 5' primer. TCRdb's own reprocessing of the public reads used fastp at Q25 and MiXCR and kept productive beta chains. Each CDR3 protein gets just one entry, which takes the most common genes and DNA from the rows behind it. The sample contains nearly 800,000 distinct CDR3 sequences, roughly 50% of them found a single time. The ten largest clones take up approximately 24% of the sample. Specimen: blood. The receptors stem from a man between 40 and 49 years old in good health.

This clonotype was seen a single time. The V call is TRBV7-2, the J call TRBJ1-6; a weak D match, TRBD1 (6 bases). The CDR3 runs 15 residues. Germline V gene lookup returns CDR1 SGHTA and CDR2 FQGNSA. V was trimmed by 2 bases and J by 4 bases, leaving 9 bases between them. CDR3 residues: CASSLTGKYNSPLHF. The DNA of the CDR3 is TGTGCCAGCAGCTTAACAGGGAAGTATAATTCACCCCTCCACTTT.

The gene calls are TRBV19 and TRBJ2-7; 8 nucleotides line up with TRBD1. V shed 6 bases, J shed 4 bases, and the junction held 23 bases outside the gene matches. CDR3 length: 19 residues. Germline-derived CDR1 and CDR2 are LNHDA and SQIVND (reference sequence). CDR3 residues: CASRETGVSPLGRGYEQYF. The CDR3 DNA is TGTGCCAGTAGGGAGACAGGGGTAAGTCCCCTGGGCCGGGGTTACGAGCAGTACTTC. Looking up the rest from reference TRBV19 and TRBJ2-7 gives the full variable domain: DGGITQSPKYLFRKEGQNVTLSCEQNLNHDAMYWYRQDPGQGLRLIYYSQIVNDFQKGDIAEGYSVSREKKESFPLTVTSAQKNPTAFYLCASRETGVSPLGRGYEQYFGPGTRLTVT.

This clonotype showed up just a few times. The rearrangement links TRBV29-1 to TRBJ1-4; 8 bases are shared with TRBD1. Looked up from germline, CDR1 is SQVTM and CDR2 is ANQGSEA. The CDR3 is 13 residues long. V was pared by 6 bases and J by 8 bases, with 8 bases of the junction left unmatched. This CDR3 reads CSVLRDRTEKLFF. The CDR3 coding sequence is TGCAGCGTCCTCCGGGACAGGACCGAAAAACTGTTTTTT.

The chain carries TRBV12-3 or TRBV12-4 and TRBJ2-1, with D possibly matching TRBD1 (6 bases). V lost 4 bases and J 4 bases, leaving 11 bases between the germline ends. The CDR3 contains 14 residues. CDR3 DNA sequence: TGTGCCAGCAGTTGGACAGAGAGGTACAATGAGCAGTTCTTC. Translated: CASSWTERYNEQFF.

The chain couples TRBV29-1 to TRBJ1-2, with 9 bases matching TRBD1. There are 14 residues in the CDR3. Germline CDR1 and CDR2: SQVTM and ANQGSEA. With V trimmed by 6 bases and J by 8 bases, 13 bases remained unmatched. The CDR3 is CSVGPGQGRNGYTF. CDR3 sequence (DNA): TGCAGCGTCGGCCCGGGACAGGGTCGGAACGGCTACACCTTC. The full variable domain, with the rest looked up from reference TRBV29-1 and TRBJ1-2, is SAVISQKPSRDICQRGTSLTIQCQVDSQVTMMFWYRQQPGQSLTLIATANQGSEATYESGFVIDKFPISRPNLTFSTLTVSNMSPEDSSIYLCSVGPGQGRNGYTFGSGTRLTVV.

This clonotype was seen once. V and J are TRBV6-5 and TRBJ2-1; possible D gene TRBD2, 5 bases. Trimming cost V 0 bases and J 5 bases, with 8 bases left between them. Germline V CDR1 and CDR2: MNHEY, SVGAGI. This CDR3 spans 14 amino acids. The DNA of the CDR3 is TGTGCCAGCAGTTACTCGTCGGGGAACAATGAGCAGTTCTTC. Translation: CASSYSSGNNEQFF.

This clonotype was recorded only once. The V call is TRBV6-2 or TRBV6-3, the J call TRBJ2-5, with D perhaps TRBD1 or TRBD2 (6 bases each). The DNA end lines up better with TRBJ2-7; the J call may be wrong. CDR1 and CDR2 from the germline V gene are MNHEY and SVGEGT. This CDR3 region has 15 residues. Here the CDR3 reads CASSPGLPRGVEQYF. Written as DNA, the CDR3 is TGTGCCAGCAGTCCGGGACTCCCCAGGGGAGTCGAGCAGTACTTC.